These 10 T cell receptor beta chains originate from one sample sequenced in a study of T cells in Graves' hyperthyroidism and ophthalmopathy. RNA transcripts provided the source from which TCR beta CDR3 regions were amplified. Initially, a first-round RT-PCR of the TCR CDR3 employed the HTBI primer set. Via MiXCR, TCRdb re-called the multiplex PCR reads, giving one row per CDR3 protein. The sample lists 300,000 to 450,000 distinct CDR3 sequences; more than 15% were seen once. The material sequenced was blood. Receptors were obtained from a woman between 18 and 29 years old with Graves' hyperthyroidism that later progressed to Graves' ophthalmopathy.

This clonotype was found many times. CDR3 DNA: TGCGCCAGCAGCTACGGCAAGGGGATCTCCACTGAAGCTTTCTTT. It encodes CASSYGKGISTEAFF. This rearrangement joins TRBV5-1 to TRBJ1-1, with D perhaps matching TRBD1 (5 bases). The CDR3 loop spans 15 amino acids. V was shortened by 3 bases and J by 4 bases, with 16 bases between the two germline ends. Germline-derived CDR1 and CDR2 are SGHRS and YFSETQ.

With regard to this clonotype: The junction departs from germline at one end; a sequencing error may be responsible. J is TRBJ2-7 and V is TRBV5-1, with 14 bases lining up with TRBD2. The CDR3 runs 17 residues. CDR1 and CDR2 (germline): SGHRS, YFSETQ. CDR3 DNA sequence: TGCGCCAGCAGCACGGGACTAGCGGGAGCCCACTCCTACGAGCGGTACTTC. The encoded protein is CASSTGLAGAHSYERYF.

With regard to this clonotype: This sequence may be a read error, since a much larger clone differs from it by one base. This sequence joins TRBV24-1 and TRBJ1-1; D might be TRBD1 (6 bases). CDR3 length: 13 residues. Germline V gene lookup returns CDR1 KGHDR and CDR2 SFDVKD. The CDR3 is CATKGGRGTEASF. The CDR3 DNA reads TGTGCCACCAAAGGGGGAAGGGGGACTGAAGCTTCCTTT.

Ten or more counts support this clonotype. J is TRBJ2-5 and V is TRBV2, with D possibly being TRBD1 (6 bases). V was pared by 6 bases and J by 2 bases, with 13 bases between. Germline V gene data show CDR1 as SNHLY and CDR2 as FYNNEI. The CDR3 is 14 residues long. The CDR3 DNA follows: TGTGCCAGCAGGGACAGCGGATATCAAGAGACCCAGTACTTC. This codes for CASRDSGYQETQYF.

This chain links TRBV25-1 with TRBJ2-6, with D possibly matching TRBD1 (6 bases). Germline-derived CDR1 and CDR2 are MGHDK and SYGVNS. There are 15 residues in the CDR3. Deletions cut 4 bases from V and 2 bases from J, with 9 bases between. The CDR3 nucleotides are TGTGCCAGCAGTGTTAAGGGGGCTGGGGCCAACGTCCTGACTTTC. It specifies CASSVKGAGANVLTF.

This clonotype was observed at least ten times. The chain's CDR3 is CASGLAPGPPQETQYF. The CDR3, as DNA: TGTGCTAGTGGTTTGGCCCCGGGACCGCCCCAAGAGACCCAGTACTTC. The gene calls are TRBV12-5 and TRBJ2-5; D is perhaps TRBD1 or TRBD2 (5 bases each). Trimming pared 1 base from V and 1 base from J, leaving 13 bases between. Per germline, CDR1 LGHNT and CDR2 FRNRAP. The length of the CDR3 is 16 residues.

This clonotype was found many times. The V and J genes are TRBV20-1 and TRBJ2-1, with 8 bases that match TRBD1. The V gene end was trimmed by 2 bases and the J gene end by 1 base; junction bases not matched to a gene: 4. Germline loops: CDR1 DFQATT, CDR2 SNEGSKA (reference sequence). This CDR3 region has 15 residues. CDR3 sequence (DNA): TGCAGTGCTAGATCAGACAGGGGTTCCTACAATGAGCAGTTCTTC. Amino acids: CSARSDRGSYNEQFF.

This sequence joins TRBV15 and TRBJ2-2, with 8 bases lining up with TRBD1. Per the germline V gene, CDR1 is LNHNV and CDR2 is YYDKDF (reference sequence). Trimming took 5 bases from V and 5 from J; bases not matched to a gene: 7. CDR3 size: 15 residues. CDR3 in DNA: TGTGCCACCAGCCCCAGGGGGCCGGGTACCGGGGAGCTGTTTTTT. Encoded protein: CATSPRGPGTGELFF.

Concerning this clonotype itself: Since a much larger clone is just one base distant, this may be a read error. The chain carries TRBV5-1 and TRBJ2-1; 7 bases are a match to TRBD2. This CDR3 is 18 amino acids long. Germline V gene lookup returns CDR1 SGHRS and CDR2 YFSETQ. J gave up 1 base and V 1 base, and 11 bases lay outside the gene matches. This CDR3 reads CASSLLGTNGSSYNEQFF. CDR3 DNA sequence: TGCGCCAGCAGCTTGTTGGGGACTAACGGGAGTTCCTACAATGAGCAGTTCTTC.

This clonotype was seen a handful of times. The chain links TRBV30 to TRBJ2-1, with a weak D call TRBD2 (6 bases). Trimming removed 6 bases at V and 5 bases at J, with 11 bases between. Germline CDR1 and CDR2: GTSNPN and SVGIG (reference sequence). This CDR3 has 12 residues. The CDR3 DNA sequence: TGTGCCTGCAGGACTACCAACAATGAGCAGTTCTTC. The encoded protein is CACRTTNNEQFF.